Detailed here is one T cell receptor beta chain. This clone appeared a few times. The clone's antigen remains unknown. Qualities for individual bases were not recorded, and no much larger clone is one base off. The donors were included in the validation cohort of 120 subjects, a group kept apart from the approximately 650-subject first cohort. The sample originates from a study of cytomegalovirus exposure and HLA in healthy donors (dated by TCRdb to the late 2010s). About the study as a whole: A later analysis indicated that the 110 or so validation repertoires were generated on the platform also employed for the 720 or so repertoires of the first cohort. The study was designed to test whether signatures of past pathogen exposure could be identified by cataloging public T cell receptors. Besides the first cohort of under 700 subjects, a separate validation cohort made up of roughly 130 different subjects was used. High-throughput TCR immunosequencing, statistical association of individual TCRs with disease status, and machine learning were combined to predict cytomegalovirus infection status.

General findings and caveats noted by the study authors: The classifier was reported to diagnose cytomegalovirus status with high specificity and sensitivity in both the original cohort and the validation cohort. In a later analysis, TCRs clustered in the first cohort were found to also tend to co-occur in the approximately 120 validation repertoires, with 85% to 95% of cluster scores above 0. The authors suggested that the approach could potentially be generalized to other disease states and immunological phenotypes. A few of the identified cytomegalovirus-associated TCR beta chains were confirmed in vitro to be specific for cytomegalovirus antigens. In the study, around 160 TCR beta chains were listed as associated with cytomegalovirus. Most TCR sequences were seen in very few donors, while some public TCRs were found in many individuals. The validation cohort had no HLA typing available for a later analysis, so co-occurrence within that cohort was assessed over all 120 or so repertoires.

The germline V gene supplies CDR1 MDHEN and CDR2 SYDVKM. The CDR3 spans 12 residues, from the cysteine through the valine. The entry retains the CDR3 DNA only, 36 bases that are in frame from base 1. Library preparation used the immunoSEQ multiplex PCR assay. In the paper's pipeline: A statistical classification framework was developed to diagnose cytomegalovirus status using the catalog of TCR beta chain sequences. The table was pulled from immuneACCESS by TCRdb, which kept in-frame rearrangements only. Such tables lose some clones; where checked, under half of the loss comes from unresolved V genes, and the rest has no known cause. Clonal size and the V and J genes are those of that table, whereas D and trimming came from the DNA. The sample table shows some 250,000 clones, and nearly 90% are seen once. The ten largest account for roughly 0.4% of the sample.

Sequenced sample: PBMCs. The sequence was collected from a woman between 18 and 30 years old in good health and CMV-seronegative. This sequence uses TRBV28 and TRBJ2-7, with the D segment identity uncertain. The base sequence is TGTGTCTTCCCATCGACTTCCTACGAGCAGTACGTC. Translated, it gives CVFPSTSYEQYV.